This T cell receptor (beta chain) was retrieved from a study of blood T cell repertoires in COVID-19. Study information: Material from acute and convalescent COVID-19 was sourced from the United States, Italy and Spain.

Original processing methods: For nucleated cells, counts were estimated from reference gene primer amplification. Generated by immunoSEQ multiplex PCR, the TCRdb table keeps only in-frame clones and is missing some. V and J calls and clone size are given by that table; D and trimming were obtained from the DNA. The sample has over 200,000 clones; nearly 85% are singletons. Followed over time, Seattle patients had been enrolled while infection was active. The germline V gene has CDR1 MNHEY and CDR2 SVGAGI. CDR3 length: 15 residues. V shed 0 bases, J shed 3 bases, and the junction held 2 bases outside the gene matches.

Source material: peripheral blood. This clonotype originated in a woman aged 25-40 years with COVID-19, enrolled during active disease. V gene TRBV6-5 combines with J gene TRBJ1-1; 9 nucleotides agree with TRBD1. CDR3 loop: CASSYSWTGDTEAFF. For the CDR3, the DNA is TGTGCCAGCAGTTACTCGTGGACAGGGGACACTGAAGCTTTCTTT.